This T cell receptor (beta chain) was identified during a study of shared clonotypes between healthy human individuals. The CDR3 totals 16 residues. Per the germline V gene, CDR1 is MNHNY and CDR2 is SVGAGI (reference sequence). V lost 2 bases to trimming and J lost 3 bases, with 17 bases between them. Sequenced by immunoSEQ multiplex PCR; TCRdb stores in-frame clones only, minus some. This sample has 2 million to 2.5 million clones, with approximately 95% found just once. The sequence was obtained from a man aged 18 to 30 in good health. The chain recombines TRBV6-6 with TRBJ2-7, with a tentative D call TRBD2 (5 bases). Sequences were obtained from naive CD4+ T cells sorted from blood. Subset described: CD45RA+ positively selected. CDR3 bases: TGTGCCAGCAGTTACAGACGGGGTAATCAGGTCTACGAGCAGTACTTC. This encodes CASSYRRGNQVYEQYF.